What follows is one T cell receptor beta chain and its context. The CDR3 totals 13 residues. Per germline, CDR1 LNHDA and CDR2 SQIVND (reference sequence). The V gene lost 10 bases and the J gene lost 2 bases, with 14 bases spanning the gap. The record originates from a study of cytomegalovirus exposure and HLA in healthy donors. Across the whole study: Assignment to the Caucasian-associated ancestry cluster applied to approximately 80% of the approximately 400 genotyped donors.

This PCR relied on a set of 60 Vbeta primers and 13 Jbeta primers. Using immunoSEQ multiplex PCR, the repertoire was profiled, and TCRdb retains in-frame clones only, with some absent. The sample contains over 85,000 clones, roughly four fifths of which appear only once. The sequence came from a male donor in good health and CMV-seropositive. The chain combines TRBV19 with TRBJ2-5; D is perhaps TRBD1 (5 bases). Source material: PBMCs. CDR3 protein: CATSDSIQETQYF. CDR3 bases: TGTGCCACCTCAGACAGTATTCAAGAGACCCAGTACTTC.